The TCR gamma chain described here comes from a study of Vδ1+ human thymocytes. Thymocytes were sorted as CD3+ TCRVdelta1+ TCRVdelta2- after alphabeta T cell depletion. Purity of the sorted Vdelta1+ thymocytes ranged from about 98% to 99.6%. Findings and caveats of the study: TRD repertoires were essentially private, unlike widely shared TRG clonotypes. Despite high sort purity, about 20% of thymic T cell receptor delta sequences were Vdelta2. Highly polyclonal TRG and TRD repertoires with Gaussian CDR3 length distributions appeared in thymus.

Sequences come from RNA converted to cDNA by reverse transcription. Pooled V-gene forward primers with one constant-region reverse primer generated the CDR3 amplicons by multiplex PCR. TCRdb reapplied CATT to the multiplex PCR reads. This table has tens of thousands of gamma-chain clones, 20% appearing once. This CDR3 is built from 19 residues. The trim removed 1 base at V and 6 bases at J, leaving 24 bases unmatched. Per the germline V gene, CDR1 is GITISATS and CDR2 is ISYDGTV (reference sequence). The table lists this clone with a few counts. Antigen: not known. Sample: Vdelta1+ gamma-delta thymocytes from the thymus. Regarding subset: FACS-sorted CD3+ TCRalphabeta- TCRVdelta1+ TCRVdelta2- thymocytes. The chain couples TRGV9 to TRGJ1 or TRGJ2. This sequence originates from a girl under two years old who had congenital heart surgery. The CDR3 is CALWEVDLFHLSPSYKKLF. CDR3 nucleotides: TGTGCCTTGTGGGAGGTTGATCTCTTCCACCTGTCGCCTTCTTATAAGAAACTCTTT.